This record looks at one T cell receptor beta chain sequence and its context. This sample was taken from a study of blood T cell repertoires in COVID-19. Study-level information: Sources were T cells, B-cell-depleted T cells, or PBMCs; the material itself was cDNA or gDNA.

Original handling: Amplification from reference gene primers served as the basis for estimated nucleated cell counts. Method: immunoSEQ multiplex PCR; TCRdb's copy keeps in-frame clones and lacks some. The V and J calls and clone size come from that table; D and trimming were worked out from the DNA. The table includes about 150,000 clones, approximately 90% detected once. V lost 1 base and J 5 bases, leaving 15 bases between the germline ends. This CDR3 spans 15 amino acids. Per the germline V gene, CDR1 is SGHDT and CDR2 is YYEEEE. What was sequenced was peripheral blood. The TCR originated in a human donor in a cohort sampled during active COVID-19. The chain is built from TRBV5-6 and TRBJ2-5; weak D call: TRBD2 (5 bases). CDR3 sequence reads: CASSLLGAWAETQYF. In DNA, the CDR3 is TGTGCCAGCAGCTTGCTGGGAGCTTGGGCGGAGACCCAGTACTTC.